This T cell receptor (beta chain) was captured by sequencing in a study of shared clonotypes between healthy human individuals. Repertoires were generated with immunoSEQ multiplex PCR, while TCRdb's copy carries only in-frame clones and drops some. In the table there are around 1,900,000 clones, just under 95% of which are singletons. V shed 4 bases, J shed 8 bases, and the junction held 8 bases outside the gene matches. The CDR3 is made up of 15 amino acids. Germline loops: CDR1 GTSNPN, CDR2 SVGIG (reference sequence). CD8 cells regarded as naive lacked CD45RO, were positively chosen for CCR7, and omitted terminally differentiated effector memory CD45RA+ cells.

Material: naive CD8+ T cells from PBMCs. This chain joins TRBV30 and TRBJ2-1; 13 bases align to TRBD2. This clonotype originated in a man aged 18 to 29 in good health. Some clones in this sample may be carry-over from other donors' samples. The CDR3 bases are TGTGCCTGGACTGGACTAGCGGGAGAGTTCCATGAGCAGTTCTTC. Translating gives CAWTGLAGEFHEQFF. Supplemented by reference TRBV30 and TRBJ2-1, the full variable domain reads SQTIHQWPATLVQPVGSPLSLECTVEGTSNPNLYWYRQAAGRGLQLLFYSVGIGQISSEVPQNLSASRPQDRQFILSSKKLLLSDSGFYLCAWTGLAGEFHEQFFGPGTRLTVL.